This TCR beta chain was sequenced in a study of OX40 agonist ivuxolimab in advanced cancers. About the full investigation: Ivuxolimab, which targeted the costimulatory receptor OX40 (CD134), was an agonistic, fully human IgG2 monoclonal antibody. Intravenous ivuxolimab was administered to patients every 2 weeks at six dose levels: 0.01, 0.1, 0.3, 1.5, 3 and 10 mg/kg. Of the 50 or so patients in dose escalation, 19 had hepatocellular carcinoma, roughly 15 had melanoma, 9 had renal cell carcinoma and 9 had head and neck cancer. In the dose-escalation cohort, around 80% of patients were male, and the mean age was 60 years with a range of roughly 20 to 80. Prior anti-PD-1, anti-PD-L1 or anti-CTLA-4 therapy was permitted, and 30% to 50% of dose-escalation patients had received checkpoint inhibitors. Partial responses occurred in three dose-escalation patients: two with cutaneous melanoma and one with hepatocellular carcinoma. Peripheral TCRbeta sequencing was intended to test whether TCR sequence diversity was altered and clonal T-cell expansion was caused by ivuxolimab. The monotherapy dose-escalation portion (N of about 57 patients) of the phase I ivuxolimab trial is reported in the paper.

The CDR3 sequence holds 16 residues, the cysteine and phenylalanine included. Here the CDR3 DNA is all that survives: 48 bases in frame from base 1. After removal of 6 bases from V and 4 bases from J, the junction retains 8 bases not matched to a gene. The germline V gene sets CDR1 to WSHSY and CDR2 to SAAADI. The trial excluded patients who had a history of autoimmune disease or were on systemic immunosuppression. Peripheral blood for TCR sequencing was drawn from every dose cohort at baseline, at cycle 4 day 1 and at cycle 7 day 1. Samples were obtained from an open-label, multicenter, first-in-human phase I dose-escalation trial of ivuxolimab. Adults with locally advanced or metastatic melanoma, renal cell, hepatocellular, or head and neck squamous cell carcinoma were enrolled in the trial. Before TCR sequencing, CD4+ T cells and CD8+ T cells from peripheral blood were sorted into separate populations.

The paper as a whole reports these results and caveats: Antigen specificity was not determined for the clonally expanded peripheral T cells. Low levels of normalized T-cell clonal expansion were also seen in some patients who did not respond. In the 0.1-3.0 mg/kg groups, partial responders had among the lowest normalized peripheral clonal expansion, particularly in CD8+ T cells. Clonal expansion of both CD4+ and CD8+ blood T cells was observed from baseline to week 6 at doses 0.1 to 3.0 mg/kg. On average, CD8+ T cells showed more expanded clones than CD4+ T cells after ivuxolimab.

Worth noting for this clone: The antigen it recognizes is unknown. The record has no base qualities; no much larger clone is one base away.

To sequence the TCRbeta CDR3 region, genomic DNA was isolated from the sorted cells. The immunoSEQ Assay was used for sequencing of TCRbeta CDR3 regions. The table comes from immuneACCESS by way of TCRdb, which keeps in-frame sequences with V and J called. Part of the clones is missing from these tables; in studies checked, under half for an unresolved V gene and the rest for unknown reasons. The sample table records 77,000 or so clones; about 88% of these occur just once. About 0.35% of the sample is in the top ten clones. The sequenced sample was CD4+ or CD8+ T cells sorted from blood, obtained in a trial of the OX40 agonist ivuxolimab. This clonotype originated in an adult with an advanced solid tumor such as melanoma, head and neck, liver or kidney cancer. The V gene is TRBV10-2 and the J gene is TRBJ2-2, with 10 middle bases fitting TRBD2. At the DNA level, the sequence is TGCGCCAGCAGCCATAGCGGGAGGTCGGGCACCGGGGAGCTGTTTTTT. It translates as CASSHSGRSGTGELFF.